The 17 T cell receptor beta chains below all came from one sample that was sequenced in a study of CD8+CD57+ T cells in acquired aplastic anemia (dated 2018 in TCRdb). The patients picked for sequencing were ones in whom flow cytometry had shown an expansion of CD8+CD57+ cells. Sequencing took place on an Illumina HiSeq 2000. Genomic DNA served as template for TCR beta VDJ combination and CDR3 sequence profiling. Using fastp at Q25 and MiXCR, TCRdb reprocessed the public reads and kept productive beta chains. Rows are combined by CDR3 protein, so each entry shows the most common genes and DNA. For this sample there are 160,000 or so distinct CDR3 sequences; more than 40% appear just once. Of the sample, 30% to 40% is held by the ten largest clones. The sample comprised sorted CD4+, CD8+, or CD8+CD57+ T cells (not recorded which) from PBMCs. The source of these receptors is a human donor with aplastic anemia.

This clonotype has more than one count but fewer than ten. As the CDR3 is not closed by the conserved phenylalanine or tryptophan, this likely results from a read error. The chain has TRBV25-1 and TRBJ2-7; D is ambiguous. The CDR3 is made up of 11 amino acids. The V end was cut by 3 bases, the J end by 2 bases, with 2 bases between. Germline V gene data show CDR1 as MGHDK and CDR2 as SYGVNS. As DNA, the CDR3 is TGTGCCAGCAGTGATACCTACGAGCAGTACCTC. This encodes CASSDTYEQYL.

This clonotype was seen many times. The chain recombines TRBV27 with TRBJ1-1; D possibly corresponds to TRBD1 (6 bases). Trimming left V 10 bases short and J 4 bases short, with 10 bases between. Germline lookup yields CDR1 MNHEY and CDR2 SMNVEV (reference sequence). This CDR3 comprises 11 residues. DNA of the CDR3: TGTGCCACTCAAGGGGGCACTGAAGCTTTCTTT. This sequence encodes CATQGGTEAFF.

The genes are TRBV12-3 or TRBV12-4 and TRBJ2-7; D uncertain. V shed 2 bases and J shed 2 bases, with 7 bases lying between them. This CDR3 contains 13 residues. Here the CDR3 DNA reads TGTGCCAGCAGTTTACAGGCTGCCTACGAGCAGTACTTC. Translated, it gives CASSLQAAYEQYF.

CDR3 sequence (DNA): TGTGCCAGCAGCTTCCCCGGGGAGAGCAATGAGCAGTTCTTC. Translating it yields CASSFPGESNEQFF. V usage is TRBV5-6 and J usage is TRBJ2-1; possible D gene TRBD2, 5 bases. Germline V gene data show CDR1 as SGHDT and CDR2 as YYEEEE. The germline V and J ends were trimmed by 2 bases and 6 bases, with 12 bases remaining between them. This CDR3 is 14 amino acids long.

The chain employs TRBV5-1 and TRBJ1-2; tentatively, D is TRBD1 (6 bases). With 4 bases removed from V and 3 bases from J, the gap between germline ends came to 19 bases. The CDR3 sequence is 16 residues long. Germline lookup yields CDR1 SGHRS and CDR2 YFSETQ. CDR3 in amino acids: CASSPRTGPSDYGYTF. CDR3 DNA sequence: TGCGCCAGCAGCCCACGTACAGGGCCAAGCGACTATGGCTACACCTTC.

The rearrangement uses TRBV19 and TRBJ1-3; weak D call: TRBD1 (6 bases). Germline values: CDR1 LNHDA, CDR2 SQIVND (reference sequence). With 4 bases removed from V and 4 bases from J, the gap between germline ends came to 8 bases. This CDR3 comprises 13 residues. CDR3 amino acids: CASSTDRGNTIYF. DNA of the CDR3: TGTGCCAGTAGTACGGACAGAGGAAACACCATATATTTT.

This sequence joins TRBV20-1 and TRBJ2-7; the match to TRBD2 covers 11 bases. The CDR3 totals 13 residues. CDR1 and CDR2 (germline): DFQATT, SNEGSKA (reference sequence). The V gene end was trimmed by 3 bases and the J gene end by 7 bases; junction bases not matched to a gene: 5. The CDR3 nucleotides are TGCAGTGCTAGGGTGACTAGCGGGATTGAGCAGTACTTC. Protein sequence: CSARVTSGIEQYF.

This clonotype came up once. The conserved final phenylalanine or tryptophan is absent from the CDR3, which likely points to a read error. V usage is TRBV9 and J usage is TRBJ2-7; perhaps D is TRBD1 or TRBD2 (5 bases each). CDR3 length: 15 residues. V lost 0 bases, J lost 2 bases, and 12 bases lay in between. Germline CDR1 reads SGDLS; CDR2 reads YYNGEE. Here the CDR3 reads CASSVGPGRAYEQYL. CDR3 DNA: TGTGCCAGCAGCGTAGGCCCGGGACGGGCCTACGAGCAGTACCTC.

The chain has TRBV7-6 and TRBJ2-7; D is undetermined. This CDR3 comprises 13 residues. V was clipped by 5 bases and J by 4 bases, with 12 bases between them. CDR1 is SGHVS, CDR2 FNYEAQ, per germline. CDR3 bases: TGTGCCAGCAGCCTCGAGGAGCATTACGAGCAGTACTTC. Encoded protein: CASSLEEHYEQYF.

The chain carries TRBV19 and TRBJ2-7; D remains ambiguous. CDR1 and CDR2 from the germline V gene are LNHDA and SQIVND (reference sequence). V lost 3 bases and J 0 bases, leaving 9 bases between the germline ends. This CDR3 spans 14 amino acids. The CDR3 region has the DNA TGTGCCAGTAGTATCTCCGGGCCCTCCTACGAGCAGTACTTC. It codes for CASSISGPSYEQYF.

CDR3 region: CAIRVGQGTYEQYF. CDR3 in DNA: TGTGCCATCAGGGTGGGACAGGGGACCTACGAGCAGTACTTC. The V gene is TRBV10-3, the J gene TRBJ2-7; 10 bases are shared with TRBD1. The junction had 4 bases not matched to a gene; V was cut back by 6 bases and J by 2 bases. Germline CDR1 is ENHRY and CDR2 is SYGVKD. The CDR3 is made up of 14 amino acids.

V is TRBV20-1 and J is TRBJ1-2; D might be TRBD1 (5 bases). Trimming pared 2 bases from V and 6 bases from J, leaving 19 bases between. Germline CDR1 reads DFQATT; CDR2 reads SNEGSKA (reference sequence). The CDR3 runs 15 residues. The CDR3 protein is CSARPGAGLRDGYTF. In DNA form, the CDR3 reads TGCAGTGCTAGACCCGGGGCGGGGTTGAGGGATGGCTACACCTTC.

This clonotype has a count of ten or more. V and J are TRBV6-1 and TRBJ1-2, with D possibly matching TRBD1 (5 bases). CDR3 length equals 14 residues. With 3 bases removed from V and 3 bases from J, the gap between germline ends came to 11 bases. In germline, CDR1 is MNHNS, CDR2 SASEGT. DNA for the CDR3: TGTGCCAGCAGTGAGGGGCTGACACACTATGGCTACACCTTC. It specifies CASSEGLTHYGYTF.

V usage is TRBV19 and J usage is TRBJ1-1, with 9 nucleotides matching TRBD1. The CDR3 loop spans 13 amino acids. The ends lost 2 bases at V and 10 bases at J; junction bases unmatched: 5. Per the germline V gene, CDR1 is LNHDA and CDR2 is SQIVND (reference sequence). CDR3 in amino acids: CASSITGGKSAFF. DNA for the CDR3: TGTGCCAGTAGTATAACAGGGGGCAAGTCAGCTTTCTTT.

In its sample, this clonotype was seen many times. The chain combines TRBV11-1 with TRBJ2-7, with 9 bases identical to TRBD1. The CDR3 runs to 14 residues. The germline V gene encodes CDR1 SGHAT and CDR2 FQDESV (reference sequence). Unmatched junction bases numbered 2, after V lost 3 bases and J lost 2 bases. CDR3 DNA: TGTGCCAGCAGCTTGACAGGGGGGGCCTACGAGCAGTACTTC. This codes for CASSLTGGAYEQYF.

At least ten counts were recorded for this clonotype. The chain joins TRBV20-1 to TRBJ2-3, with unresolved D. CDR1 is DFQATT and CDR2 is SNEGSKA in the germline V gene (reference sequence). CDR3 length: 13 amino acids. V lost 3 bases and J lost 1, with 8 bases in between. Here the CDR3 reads CSARERGTDTQYF. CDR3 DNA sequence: TGCAGTGCTAGGGAACGGGGCACAGATACGCAGTATTTT.

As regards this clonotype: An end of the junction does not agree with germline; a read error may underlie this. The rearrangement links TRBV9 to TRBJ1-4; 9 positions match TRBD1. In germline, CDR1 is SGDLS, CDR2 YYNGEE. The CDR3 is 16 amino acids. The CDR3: CASSVGGQGLNGKLFF. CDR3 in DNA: TGTGCCAGCAGCGTCGGGGGACAGGGACTTAATGGAAAACTGTTTTTT.